This T cell receptor (beta chain) originates from a study of T cell repertoires in cytomegalovirus infection. From germline, CDR1 is MDHEN and CDR2 SYDVKM. Between the trimmed V and J ends, which lost 8 bases and 4 bases, there was a span of 23 bases. The CDR3 extends over 16 amino acids. About this clonotype itself: Its antigen is unidentified.

TCRdb reanalysed the reads using MiXCR and keeps one entry per CDR3 protein. Of about 920,000 distinct CDR3 sequences listed, around 32% are singletons. The chain is built from TRBV28 and TRBJ1-1; tentative D call: TRBD1 (6 bases). This clonotype originated in a human donor in good health (CMV status not recorded). Some clones in this sample may be carry-over from other donors' samples. Material: cultured CD8+ T cells from PBMCs, obtained from culture after CMV antigen stimulation. CDR3 loop: CASSTGAAVGGTEAFF. In DNA form, the CDR3 reads TGTGCCAGCTCCACGGGGGCAGCCGTGGGTGGCACTGAAGCTTTCTTT. The variable domain in full, completed from reference TRBV28 and TRBJ1-1, reads DVKVTQSSRYLVKRTGEKVFLECVQDMDHENMFWYRQDPGLGLRLIYFSYDVKMKEKGDIPEGYSVSREKKERFSLILESASTNQTSMYLCASSTGAAVGGTEAFFGQGTRLTVV.